This record looks at one T cell receptor beta chain sequence and its context. Its antigen is still unknown. The entry originates in a study of vaccination effects on CD4 cells after COVID-19. Study observations and caveats: Marked clonal contraction was seen in infection- and vaccine-induced clones late after vaccination.

Repertoires were generated with immunoSEQ multiplex PCR, while TCRdb's copy carries only in-frame clones and drops some. The sample shows 47,000 or so clones, 60% to 75% of them seen only once. The CDR3 totals 16 residues. Germline CDR1 reads SGHTA; CDR2 reads FQGNSA. V shed 5 bases, J shed 6 bases, and the junction held 7 bases outside the gene matches. Subsequent to a culture period of about nine days, CD4+ T cells were isolated. Two-dose BNT162b2 or mRNA-1273 vaccination was given to participants. Sample: CD4+ T cells from PBMCs cultured without peptide, taken after COVID-19 vaccination. The sequence came from a human donor who received a COVID-19 vaccine. J is TRBJ2-2 and V is TRBV7-2, with TRBD1 matching 12 bases. The CDR3 sequence is CASSQRGQGASGELFF. In DNA, the CDR3 is TGTGCCAGCAGCCAAAGGGGACAGGGGGCGTCCGGGGAGCTGTTTTTT.